These 7 T cell receptor beta chains came from one sample sequenced in a study of cytotoxic CD8 clonotypes in ibrutinib-treated CLL. The repertoire was sequenced with immunoSEQ multiplex PCR; TCRdb's copy has only in-frame clones and lacks some. The data show around 310,000 clones, with 80% seen just once and under 8.5% held by the top ten. The sequencing used PBMCs, collected before ibrutinib treatment. The receptors stem from a human donor with chronic lymphocytic leukemia.

V usage is TRBV28 and J usage is TRBJ1-2; tentative D call: TRBD1 (5 bases). Trimming pared 6 bases from V and 1 base from J, leaving 18 bases between. From germline, CDR1 is MDHEN and CDR2 SYDVKM. This CDR3 spans 16 amino acids. The CDR3, as DNA: TGTGCCAGCAGGCGCCCCGGGACTCATTTTAACTATGGCTACACCTTC. It yields the protein CASRRPGTHFNYGYTF.

This chain uses TRBV4-3 with TRBJ2-7; 10 nucleotides align to TRBD1. Losses at the gene ends were 0 bases for V and 6 bases for J; bases not matched to a gene: 8. Germline values: CDR1 LGHNA, CDR2 YSLEER. This CDR3 region has 16 residues. The CDR3 bases are TGCGCCAGCAGCCAAGATTTAGGACAGGGGGTATCCGAGCAGTACTTC. It codes for CASSQDLGQGVSEQYF.

The genes are TRBV15 and TRBJ1-2; 7 nucleotides agree with TRBD1. Trimming removed 0 bases from V and 4 bases from J; junction bases left unmatched: 5. This CDR3 spans 15 amino acids. Germline CDR1 and CDR2: LNHNV and YYDKDF (reference sequence). CDR3 loop: CATSRETGSVYGYTF. CDR3 nucleotide sequence: TGTGCCACCAGCAGAGAGACAGGGTCTGTCTATGGCTACACCTTC.

Notes on this clone: The same CDR3 also results from other DNA sequences found in this sample. The chain links TRBV6-1 to TRBJ2-7; D is possibly TRBD2 (5 bases). The CDR3 is made up of 16 amino acids. V was pared by 2 bases and J by 3 bases, with 17 bases between. Germline V gene data show CDR1 as MNHNS and CDR2 as SASEGT. The CDR3 region has the DNA TGTGCCAGCAGTGAATTAGATTGGGGAGCTGGCTACGAGCAGTACTTC. Its translation is CASSELDWGAGYEQYF.

The rearrangement uses TRBV4-1 and TRBJ2-1; TRBD2 matches at 10 bases. V gave up 1 base and J gave up 4 bases; unmatched junction bases: 7. Germline values: CDR1 MGHRA, CDR2 YSYEKL. There are 17 residues in the CDR3. The CDR3 coding sequence is TGCGCCAGCAGCCAAGGGTCCAGCGGGAGGGTTTACAATGAGCAGTTCTTC. Its protein is CASSQGSSGRVYNEQFF.

V is TRBV5-1 and J is TRBJ2-7, with TRBD1 identical over 7 bases. Germline assignment: CDR1 SGHRS and CDR2 YFSETQ. V gave up 3 bases and J gave up 0 bases; unmatched junction bases: 3. CDR3 length: 14 residues. The DNA for the CDR3 is TGCGCCAGCAGCTCCGGACAGGACTCCTACGAGCAGTACTTC. Protein sequence: CASSSGQDSYEQYF.

This clone was detected a few times. The V and J genes are TRBV27 and TRBJ2-1, with 8 bases lining up with TRBD2. Germline-derived CDR1 and CDR2 are MNHEY and SMNVEV (reference sequence). This CDR3 is 15 amino acids long. With 0 bases clipped from V and 9 bases from J, the junction kept 7 bases outside the gene matches. The CDR3 sequence: CASSLSTAGGSEQFF. In DNA form, the CDR3 reads TGTGCCAGCAGTTTATCGACGGCGGGAGGTTCTGAGCAGTTCTTC.